This T cell receptor beta chain was sequenced in a study of blood T cells in healthy people across ages. This clonotype came up once. Germline V lookup: CDR1 SGHRS, CDR2 YFSETQ. V was pared by 4 bases and J by 1 base, with 11 bases between. There are 14 residues in the CDR3. It was with a sample-barcoded 5' primer and a J-beta primer mix that a second PCR of about 6 to 12 cycles was run. MiXCR, applied by TCRdb to the 5' RACE reads, yields one record per CDR3 protein. The sample yields 1.5 million to 2 million distinct CDR3 sequences, around half seen once. The genes are TRBV5-1 and TRBJ1-2; D is possibly TRBD1 (5 bases). Sequenced sample: blood. This TCR was sampled from a woman aged 35 to 49 in good health. This CDR3 reads CASSEVTVNYGYTF. The DNA for the CDR3 is TGCGCCAGCAGCGAAGTGACAGTTAACTATGGCTACACCTTC.